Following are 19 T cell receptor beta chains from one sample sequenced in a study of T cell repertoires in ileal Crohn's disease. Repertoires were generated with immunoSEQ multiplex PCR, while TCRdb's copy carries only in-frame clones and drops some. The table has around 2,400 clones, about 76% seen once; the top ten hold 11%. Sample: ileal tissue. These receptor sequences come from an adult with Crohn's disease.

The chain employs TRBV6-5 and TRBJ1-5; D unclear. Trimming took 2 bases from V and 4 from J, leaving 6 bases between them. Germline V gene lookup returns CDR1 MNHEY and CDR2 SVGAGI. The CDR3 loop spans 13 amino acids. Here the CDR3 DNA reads TGTGCCAGCAGTTACGGCAGGAATCAGCCCCAGCATTTT. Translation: CASSYGRNQPQHF.

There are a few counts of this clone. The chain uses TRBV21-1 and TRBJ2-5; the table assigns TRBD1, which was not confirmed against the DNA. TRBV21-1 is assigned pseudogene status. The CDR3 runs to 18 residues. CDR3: CASSKHKDPDTAEETQYF. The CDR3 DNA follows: TGTGCCAGCAGCAAACACAAGGACCCGGACACTGCTGAAGAGACCCAGTACTTC.

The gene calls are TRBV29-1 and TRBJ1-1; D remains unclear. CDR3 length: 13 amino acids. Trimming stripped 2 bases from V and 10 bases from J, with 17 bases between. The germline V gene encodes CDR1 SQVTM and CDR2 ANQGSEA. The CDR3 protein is CSVELREAQGAFF. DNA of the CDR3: TGCAGCGTTGAATTGAGGGAAGCCCAAGGAGCTTTCTTT.

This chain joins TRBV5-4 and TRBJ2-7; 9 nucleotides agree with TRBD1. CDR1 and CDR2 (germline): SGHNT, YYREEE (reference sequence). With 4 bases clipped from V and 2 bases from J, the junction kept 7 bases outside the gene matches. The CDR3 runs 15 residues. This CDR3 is CASSRIGTGPYEQYV. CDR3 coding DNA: TGTGCCAGCAGCCGGATAGGGACAGGGCCCTACGAGCAGTACGTC.

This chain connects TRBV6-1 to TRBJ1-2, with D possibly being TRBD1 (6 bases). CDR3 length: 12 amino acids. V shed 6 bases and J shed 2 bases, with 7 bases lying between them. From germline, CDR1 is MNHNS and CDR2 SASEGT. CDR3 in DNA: TGTGCCAGCAGACAGGGAAACTATGGCTACACCTTC. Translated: CASRQGNYGYTF.

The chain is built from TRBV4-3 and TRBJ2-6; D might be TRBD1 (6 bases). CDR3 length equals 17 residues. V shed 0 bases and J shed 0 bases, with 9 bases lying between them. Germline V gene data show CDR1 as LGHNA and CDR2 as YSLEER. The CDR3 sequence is CASSQDGTNSGANVLTF. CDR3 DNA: TGCGCCAGCAGCCAAGATGGGACAAACTCTGGGGCCAACGTCCTGACTTTC.

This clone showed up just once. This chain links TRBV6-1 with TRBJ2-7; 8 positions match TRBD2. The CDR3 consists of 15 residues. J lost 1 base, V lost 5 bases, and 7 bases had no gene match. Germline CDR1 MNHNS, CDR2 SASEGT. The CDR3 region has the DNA TGTGCCAGCAGTATCCGGGAGGGGGGTTCCTACGAGCAGTACTTC. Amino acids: CASSIREGGSYEQYF.

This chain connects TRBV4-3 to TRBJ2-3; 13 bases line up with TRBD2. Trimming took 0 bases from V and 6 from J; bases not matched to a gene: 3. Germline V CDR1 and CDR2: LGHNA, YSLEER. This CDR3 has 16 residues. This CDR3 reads CASSQDPLAGGDTQYF. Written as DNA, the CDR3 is TGCGCCAGCAGCCAAGACCCACTAGCGGGAGGGGATACGCAGTATTTT.

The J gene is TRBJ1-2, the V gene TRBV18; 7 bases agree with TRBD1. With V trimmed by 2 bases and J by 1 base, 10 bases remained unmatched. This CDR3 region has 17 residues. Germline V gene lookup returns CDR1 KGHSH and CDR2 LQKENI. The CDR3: CASSPGGTEALNYGYTF. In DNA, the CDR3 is TGTGCCAGCTCACCAGGTGGGACAGAGGCCCTTAACTATGGCTACACCTTC.

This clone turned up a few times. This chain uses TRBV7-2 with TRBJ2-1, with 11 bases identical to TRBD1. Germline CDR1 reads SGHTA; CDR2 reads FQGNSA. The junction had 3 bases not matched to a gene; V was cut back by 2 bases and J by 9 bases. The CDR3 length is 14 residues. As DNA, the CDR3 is TGTGCCAGCAGCTTAATGGGGACAGGGGGTGAGCAGTTCTTC. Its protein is CASSLMGTGGEQFF. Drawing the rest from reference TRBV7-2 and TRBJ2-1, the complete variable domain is GAGVSQSPSNKVTEKGKDVELRCDPISGHTALYWYRQSLGQGLEFLIYFQGNSAPDKSGLPSDRFSAERTGGSVSTLTIQRTQQEDSAVYLCASSLMGTGGEQFFGPGTRLTVL.

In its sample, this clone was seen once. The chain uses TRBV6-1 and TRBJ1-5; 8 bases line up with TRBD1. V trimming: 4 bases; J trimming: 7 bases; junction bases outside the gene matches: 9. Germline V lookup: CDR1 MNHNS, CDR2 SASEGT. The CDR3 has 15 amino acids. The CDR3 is CASSVGAGGGQPQHF. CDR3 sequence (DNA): TGTGCCAGCAGTGTGGGGGCAGGGGGCGGCCAGCCCCAGCATTTT.

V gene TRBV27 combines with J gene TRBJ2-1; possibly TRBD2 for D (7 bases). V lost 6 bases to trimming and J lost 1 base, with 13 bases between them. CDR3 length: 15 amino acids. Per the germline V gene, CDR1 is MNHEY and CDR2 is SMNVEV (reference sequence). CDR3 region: CASRPGGLSYNEQFF. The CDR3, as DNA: TGTGCCAGCAGGCCCGGGGGGCTTTCCTACAATGAGCAGTTCTTC.

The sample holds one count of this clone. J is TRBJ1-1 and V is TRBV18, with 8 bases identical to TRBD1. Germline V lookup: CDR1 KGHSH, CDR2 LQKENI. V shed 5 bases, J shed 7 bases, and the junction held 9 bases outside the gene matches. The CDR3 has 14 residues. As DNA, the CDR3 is TGTGCCAGCTCATCCTCAGGGGGCGGGGGTGAAGCTTTCTTT. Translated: CASSSSGGGGEAFF.

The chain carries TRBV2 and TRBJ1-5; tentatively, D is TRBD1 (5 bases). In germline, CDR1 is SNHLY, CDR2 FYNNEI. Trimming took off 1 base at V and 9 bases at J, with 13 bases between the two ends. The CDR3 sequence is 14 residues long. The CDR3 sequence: CASSEGQNLRPQHF. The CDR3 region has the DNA TGTGCCAGCAGTGAAGGACAGAACTTAAGGCCCCAGCATTTT. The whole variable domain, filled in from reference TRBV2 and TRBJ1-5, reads EPEVTQTPSHQVTQMGQEVILRCVPISNHLYFYWYRQILGQKVEFLVSFYNNEISEKSEIFDDQFSVERPDGSNFTLKIRSTKLEDSAMYFCASSEGQNLRPQHFGDGTRLSIL.

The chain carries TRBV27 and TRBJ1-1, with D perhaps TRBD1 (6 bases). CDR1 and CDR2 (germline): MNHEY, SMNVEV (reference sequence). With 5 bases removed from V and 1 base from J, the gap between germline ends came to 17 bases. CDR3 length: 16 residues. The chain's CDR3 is CASSPINRVRNTEAFF. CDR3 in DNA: TGTGCCAGCAGTCCAATTAACAGGGTACGGAACACTGAAGCTTTCTTT.

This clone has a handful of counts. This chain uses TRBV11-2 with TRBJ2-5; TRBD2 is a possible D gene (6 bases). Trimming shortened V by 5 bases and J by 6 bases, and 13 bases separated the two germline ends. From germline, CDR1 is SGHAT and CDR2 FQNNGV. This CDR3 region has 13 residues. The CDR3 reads CASSQAGSKTQYF. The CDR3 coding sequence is TGTGCCAGCAGCCAAGCGGGCTCCAAGACCCAGTACTTC.

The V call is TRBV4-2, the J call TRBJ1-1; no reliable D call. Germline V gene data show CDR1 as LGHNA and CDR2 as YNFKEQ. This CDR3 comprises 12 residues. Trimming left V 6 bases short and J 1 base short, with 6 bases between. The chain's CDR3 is CASRRGNTEAFF. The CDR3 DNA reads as TGTGCCAGCAGACGAGGGAACACTGAAGCTTTCTTT.

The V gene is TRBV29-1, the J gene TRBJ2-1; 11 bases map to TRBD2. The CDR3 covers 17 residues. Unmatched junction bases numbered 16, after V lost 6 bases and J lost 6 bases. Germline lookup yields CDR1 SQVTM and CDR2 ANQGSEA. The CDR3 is CSVQGGLGTSGFNEQFF. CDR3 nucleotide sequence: TGCAGCGTCCAAGGGGGGTTGGGGACTAGCGGATTCAATGAGCAGTTCTTC.

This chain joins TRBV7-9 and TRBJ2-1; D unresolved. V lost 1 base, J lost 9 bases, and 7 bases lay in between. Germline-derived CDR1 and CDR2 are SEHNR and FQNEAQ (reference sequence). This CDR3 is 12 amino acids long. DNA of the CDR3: TGTGCCAGCAGCTTAGTGGCTGGTGAGCAGTTCTTC. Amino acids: CASSLVAGEQFF.